Presented here are 9 T cell receptor beta chains from one specimen sequenced in a study of T cell changes during pregnancy in multiple sclerosis. Assay used: immunoSEQ multiplex PCR; TCRdb lists only in-frame clones, some missing. The sample includes about 75,000 clones, about nine tenths seen only once; the top ten take around 0.45%. The starting material was CD4+ T cells from peripheral blood mononuclear cells, obtained before pregnancy. All receptors come from a female donor with multiple sclerosis, enrolled in a pregnancy study.

The chain employs TRBV6-1 and TRBJ1-1, with D maybe TRBD1 (5 bases). V was trimmed by 3 bases and J by 6 bases, leaving 11 bases between them. The germline V gene encodes CDR1 MNHNS and CDR2 SASEGT. The CDR3 is made up of 13 amino acids. The CDR3 DNA reads TGTGCCAGCAGTGACCAACGGGGGGCTGAAGCTTTCTTT. Its translation is CASSDQRGAEAFF.

The chain couples TRBV7-8 to TRBJ2-7; 12 positions agree with TRBD2. The CDR3 sequence is 16 residues long. Germline-derived CDR1 and CDR2 are SGHVS and FQNEAQ. Germline trimming cut 3 bases from V and 5 bases from J; bases unmatched to any gene: 8. This CDR3 is CASSFGLAGKTNEQYF. CDR3 sequence (DNA): TGTGCCAGCAGCTTCGGACTAGCGGGGAAGACTAACGAGCAGTACTTC.

The gene calls are TRBV6-1 and TRBJ2-5, with 7 bases that match TRBD1. Germline V gene sequence: CDR1 MNHNS, CDR2 SASEGT. The V segment lost 6 bases and the J segment 2 bases; nucleotides outside the gene matches: 6. The CDR3 sequence is 14 residues long. CDR3 loop: CASRMMGQQETQYF. The DNA for the CDR3 is TGTGCCAGCAGGATGATGGGACAGCAAGAGACCCAGTACTTC.

V and J are TRBV7-9 and TRBJ2-4; TRBD1 agrees at 9 bases. The ends lost 3 bases at V and 2 bases at J; junction bases unmatched: 5. The CDR3 sequence is 16 residues long. Germline lookup yields CDR1 SEHNR and CDR2 FQNEAQ (reference sequence). Here the CDR3 DNA reads TGTGCCAGCAGCTTGGGGACAGGGCTTACCAAAAACATTCAGTACTTC. The encoded protein is CASSLGTGLTKNIQYF.

The chain carries TRBV5-6 and TRBJ2-1; 8 bases align to TRBD2. CDR3 size: 15 residues. Looked up from germline, CDR1 is SGHDT and CDR2 is YYEEEE. The trim removed 0 bases at V and 5 bases at J, leaving 4 bases unmatched. The CDR3 bases are TGTGCCAGCAGCTTGGCGGGGGGGGCCCACAATGAGCAGTTCTTC. Amino acids: CASSLAGGAHNEQFF.

This chain joins TRBV11-3 and TRBJ2-7; D remains ambiguous. V gave up 5 bases and J gave up 5 bases, with 7 bases separating them. The CDR3 is 11 amino acids. The germline V gene encodes CDR1 SGHNT and CDR2 YENEEA. The CDR3 region has the DNA TGTGCCAGCAGCGTGTCTCACGAGCAGTACTTC. It yields the protein CASSVSHEQYF.

This chain uses TRBV28 with TRBJ2-5; 9 bases map to TRBD1. The CDR3 spans 15 residues. V was pared by 6 bases and J by 3 bases, with 8 bases of the junction left unmatched. Germline V gene lookup returns CDR1 MDHEN and CDR2 SYDVKM. The CDR3 here is CASSHLTGGEETQYF. The CDR3 coding sequence is TGTGCCAGCAGCCACCTGACAGGGGGTGAAGAGACCCAGTACTTC. The complete variable domain, with remaining parts taken from reference TRBV28 and TRBJ2-5, reads DVKVTQSSRYLVKRTGEKVFLECVQDMDHENMFWYRQDPGLGLRLIYFSYDVKMKEKGDIPEGYSVSREKKERFSLILESASTNQTSMYLCASSHLTGGEETQYFGPGTRLLVL.

V gene TRBV10-3 combines with J gene TRBJ2-5; maybe TRBD2 (6 bases). With 10 bases removed from V and 5 bases from J, the gap between germline ends came to 14 bases. The CDR3 runs to 12 residues. Per the germline V gene, CDR1 is ENHRY and CDR2 is SYGVKD. The CDR3 loop is CATLGGEETQYF. The CDR3, as DNA: TGTGCCACCCTTGGAGGGGAGGAGACCCAGTACTTC.

The V call is TRBV5-5, the J call TRBJ1-1, with D possibly being TRBD1 (6 bases). From germline, CDR1 is SGHKS and CDR2 YYEKEE (reference sequence). The length of the CDR3 is 17 residues. With 4 bases removed from V and 0 bases from J, the gap between germline ends came to 19 bases. Written as DNA, the CDR3 is TGTGCCAGCAGCATCGGGGGGCTGGACAGATTGAACACTGAAGCTTTCTTT. Translation gives CASSIGGLDRLNTEAFF.